This T cell receptor (beta chain) was identified during a study of blood T cell repertoires in COVID-19. Clinical history as reported by participants underpinned cohort assignment. CDR3 length: 16 residues. With 0 bases clipped from V and 7 bases from J, the junction kept 8 bases outside the gene matches. Germline-derived CDR1 and CDR2 are PRHDT and FYEKMQ (reference sequence). The method was immunoSEQ multiplex PCR; TCRdb's version includes in-frame clones alone and lacks a portion of them. Of approximately 200,000 clones listed, roughly four fifths are singletons. The genes are TRBV13 and TRBJ2-7, with TRBD1 matching over 11 bases. Sequencing was carried out using PBMCs or T cells enriched from blood (not recorded which). This clonotype originated in a woman aged 40 to 50 with acute COVID-19. The CDR3: CASSLGGTGGLGEQYF. DNA of the CDR3: TGTGCCAGCAGCTTAGGAGGGACAGGGGGTCTAGGGGAGCAGTACTTC.